This TCR beta chain was retrieved from a study of cytomegalovirus exposure and HLA in healthy donors. Both 60 Vbeta primers and 13 Jbeta primers went into the PCR. The repertoire was sequenced with immunoSEQ multiplex PCR; TCRdb's copy has only in-frame clones and lacks some. This table holds approximately 220,000 clones, 70% to 90% found once. This CDR3 has 14 amino acids. V was clipped by 6 bases and J by 3 bases, with 15 bases between them. Germline-derived CDR1 and CDR2 are SNHLY and FYNNEI. Findings of the study overall: Certain sequence variants were highly shared and formed a cluster, and this cluster was likely a sequencing artifact. TCR beta sequences numbering some 17,000 were associated with HLA alleles at 0.05 false discovery rate in a later analysis.

For this clone: The antigen remains unidentified.

The sequenced sample was PBMCs. The TCR was taken from a man younger than 40 in good health and CMV-seronegative. This chain connects TRBV2 to TRBJ2-7, with D possibly being TRBD1 (5 bases). In DNA, the CDR3 is TGTGCCAGCAGAAAATGGACCGACAGCTACGAGCAGTACTTC. Amino acid sequence: CASRKWTDSYEQYF. Complete variable domain (other parts from reference TRBV2 and TRBJ2-7): EPEVTQTPSHQVTQMGQEVILRCVPISNHLYFYWYRQILGQKVEFLVSFYNNEISEKSEIFDDQFSVERPDGSNFTLKIRSTKLEDSAMYFCASRKWTDSYEQYFGPGTRLTVT.